The rows below give T cell receptor beta chains drawn from one sample of a study of T cell repertoires in cytomegalovirus infection. TCRdb re-called the reads through MiXCR, storing one row per CDR3 protein. There are about 110,000 distinct CDR3 sequences in the sample; approximately 45% occur only once, and around 70% lies in the top ten. No cognate antigen is known for these TCRs. This specimen was CD8+ T cells from cultured PBMCs, taken from culture after CMV antigen stimulation. The receptors here all came from a human donor in good health (CMV status not recorded). Some clones in this sample may be carry-over from other donors' samples. The CDR3 runs from the conserved cysteine through the conserved F or W. D genes are given only for firm matches. Size is omitted from some rows. Given values are once, few, many or a class for expanded clones.

V gene	clone size	D gene	J gene	CDR3 protein	CDR3 DNA
TRBV30	few	.	TRBJ2-2	CAWSVSDTGELFF	TGTGCCTGGAGTGTTAGTGATACCGGGGAGCTGTTTTTT
TRBV12-3/TRBV12-4	.	TRBD1	TRBJ1-1	CASSRSPGTVF	TGTGCCAGCAGTCGCTCGCCGGGGACAGTTTTT
TRBV20-1	few	TRBD1	TRBJ1-5	CSAREQGADQPQHF	TGCAGTGCTAGAGAACAGGGGGCAGATCAGCCCCAGCATTTT
TRBV24-1	many	TRBD2	TRBJ2-1	CATSDATSGGTYNEQFF	TGTGCCACCAGTGATGCGACTAGCGGGGGGACCTACAATGAGCAGTTCTTC
TRBV6-6	.	TRBD1	TRBJ1-1	CASSVTGALEAFF	TGTGCCAGCAGCGTAACAGGGGCCCTTGAAGCTTTCTTT
TRBV12-3/TRBV12-4	.	.	TRBJ1-1	CASTPGGAGEAFF	TGTGCCAGCACCCCCGGGGGCGCCGGTGAAGCTTTCTTT
TRBV5-6	.	TRBD2	TRBJ2-1	CASSSPGLAPFNEQFF	TGTGCCAGCAGCTCCCCGGGACTAGCTCCTTTCAATGAGCAGTTCTTC
TRBV12-3/TRBV12-4	few	.	TRBJ1-5	CASSPVSQPQHF	TGTGCCAGCAGTCCAGTGAGTCAGCCCCAGCATTTT
TRBV7-2	.	.	TRBJ2-5	CASSLWLEETQYF	TGTGCCAGCAGCTTATGGTTGGAAGAGACCCAGTACTTC
TRBV7-6	few	.	TRBJ2-7	CASSLVGYEQYF	TGTGCCAGCAGCTTAGTTGGCTACGAGCAGTACTTC
TRBV28	few	.	TRBJ1-1	CASSFLETGTNTEAFF	TGTGCCAGCAGTTTCCTCGAGACAGGCACTAACACTGAAGCTTTCTTT
TRBV19	.	.	TRBJ2-7	CASSISQGAYEQYF	TGTGCCAGTAGTATTTCGCAGGGAGCCTACGAGCAGTACTTC
TRBV7-8	.	.	TRBJ1-1	CGSRAGTEAFF	TGTGGGAGCAGGGCGGGCACTGAAGCTTTCTTT
TRBV7-9	.	.	TRBJ2-5	CASSRQTREETQYF	TGTGCCAGCAGCCGACAGACGAGGGAGGAGACCCAGTACTTC
TRBV11-2	once	TRBD2	TRBJ2-5	CASSYVGTSGGYEKETQYF	TGTGCCAGCAGCTACGTCGGGACTAGCGGGGGTTATGAGAAAGAGACCCAGTACTTC
TRBV14	.	TRBD1	TRBJ2-1	CASSQVVRQGRYNEQFF	TGTGCCAGCAGCCAAGTGGTCCGACAGGGTCGCTACAATGAGCAGTTCTTC
TRBV7-9	many	.	TRBJ2-1	CASSLAHGYNEQFF	TGTGCCAGCAGCTTAGCGCACGGCTACAATGAGCAGTTCTTC
TRBV6-8	once	.	TRBJ2-7	CASSYVQGGDEQYF	TGTGCCAGCAGTTACGTTCAGGGGGGAGACGAGCAGTACTTC
TRBV12-3/TRBV12-4	.	.	TRBJ1-1	CASSFPGWEAFF	TGTGCCAGCAGTTTTCCGGGTTGGGAAGCTTTCTTT
TRBV7-9	.	.	TRBJ2-3	CASSLGPDTQYF	TGTGCCAGCAGCTTAGGACCAGATACGCAGTATTTT
TRBV4-1	few	.	TRBJ1-2	CASSQDPVRYGYTF	TGCGCCAGCAGCCAAGATCCAGTCCGCTATGGCTACACCTTC
TRBV12-3/TRBV12-4	once	.	TRBJ1-1	CASSLGVTTEAFF	TGTGCCAGCAGTTTAGGGGTCACCACTGAAGCTTTCTTT
TRBV7-4	.	TRBD2	TRBJ2-1	CASSPLAGGTYNEQFF	TGTGCCAGCAGCCCACTAGCGGGGGGGACCTACAATGAGCAGTTCTTC
TRBV7-6	few	.	TRBJ2-3	CASSLEVLASTDTQYF	TGTGCCAGCAGCTTAGAGGTTCTAGCGAGCACAGATACGCAGTATTTT